These 29 T cell receptor beta chains were all obtained from the same sample, sequenced in a study of naive and memory T cell subsets. An equimolar mix of two oligonucleotides served as the beta constant-region primer for TRBC1 and TRBC2. Via MiXCR, TCRdb re-called the UMI-ligation and nested PCR reads, giving one row per CDR3 protein. Among 75,000 to 85,000 distinct CDR3 sequences listed, under 15% were seen once. Source material: central memory CD4+ T cells from blood. The receptor set was obtained from a human donor in good health.

There are a few counts of this clonotype. In DNA form, the CDR3 reads TGTGCCAGCAGTAAGGACAGGGGGATGTACGAGCAGTACTTC. The encoded protein is CASSKDRGMYEQYF. The chain combines TRBV12-3 or TRBV12-4 with TRBJ2-7; 10 nucleotides match TRBD1. CDR3 length: 14 residues. J gave up 4 bases and V 5 bases, and 5 bases lay outside the gene matches.

There are many counts of this clonotype. The J gene is TRBJ2-1, the V gene TRBV27; 8 bases agree with TRBD2. CDR3 length: 15 residues. The V gene's germline CDR1 is MNHEY and CDR2 SMNVEV (reference sequence). Trimming removed 3 bases from V and 5 bases from J; junction bases left unmatched: 6. CDR3 bases: TGTGCCAGCAGTTTGTACGGGAGGGCAGACAATGAGCAGTTCTTC. This encodes CASSLYGRADNEQFF.

This clonotype came up a few times. V and J are TRBV28 and TRBJ1-2; TRBD1 agrees at 7 bases. With 6 bases clipped from V and 4 bases from J, the junction kept 5 bases outside the gene matches. Germline loops: CDR1 MDHEN, CDR2 SYDVKM. This CDR3 contains 13 residues. The CDR3 protein is CASRIQGPYGYTF. The CDR3 DNA reads TGTGCCAGCAGGATACAGGGGCCCTATGGCTACACCTTC.

The chain has TRBV6-5 and TRBJ1-5, with no clear D. The CDR3 is made up of 14 amino acids. Germline values: CDR1 MNHEY, CDR2 SVGAGI. V was shortened by 0 bases and J by 6 bases, with 9 bases between the two germline ends. The CDR3 reads CASSYSTASQPQHF. The CDR3 DNA reads as TGTGCCAGCAGTTACTCGACCGCGAGTCAGCCCCAGCATTTT.

The chain employs TRBV28 and TRBJ1-4, with no clear D. The germline CDR1 and CDR2 sequences are MDHEN and SYDVKM. This CDR3 spans 11 amino acids. V dropped 9 bases and J dropped 4 bases, with 6 bases sitting between them. CDR3 in amino acids: CASSINEKLFF. The CDR3 DNA sequence: TGTGCCAGTAGCATTAATGAAAAACTGTTTTTT.

This chain joins TRBV12-3 or TRBV12-4 and TRBJ1-2, with D maybe TRBD1 (5 bases). The CDR3 spans 13 residues. V lost 6 bases to trimming and J lost 2 bases, with 10 bases between them. The CDR3 reads CASSRRDNYGYTF. CDR3 in DNA: TGTGCCAGCAGCCGGCGGGACAACTATGGCTACACCTTC.

The chain joins TRBV10-3 to TRBJ1-1, with a weak D call TRBD1 (6 bases). The CDR3 loop spans 13 amino acids. Germline V gene data show CDR1 as ENHRY and CDR2 as SYGVKD. The V gene lost 6 bases and the J gene lost 1 base, with 9 bases spanning the gap. CDR3 protein: CAISRQENTEAFF. In DNA form, the CDR3 reads TGTGCCATCAGCCGACAGGAGAACACTGAAGCTTTCTTT.

A few counts support this clonotype. This sequence joins TRBV14 and TRBJ2-3; D gene unclear. The CDR3 totals 16 residues. V was trimmed by 4 bases and J by 4 bases, leaving 18 bases between them. Looked up from germline, CDR1 is SGHDN and CDR2 is FVKESK. CDR3 DNA: TGTGCCAGCAGCCTCTCCAACACAGCCCCCGCAGATACGCAGTATTTT. This gives the protein CASSLSNTAPADTQYF.

This chain joins TRBV29-1 and TRBJ1-1, with no clear D. This CDR3 spans 14 amino acids. V gave up 6 bases and J gave up 4 bases, with 18 bases separating them. CDR1 SQVTM and CDR2 ANQGSEA come from the germline V gene. The CDR3 nucleotides read TGCAGCGTGTCCCTCTGGTCAGAGGGCACTGAAGCTTTCTTT. Its protein product is CSVSLWSEGTEAFF.

This clonotype was seen ten or more times. The CDR3 protein is CASSGTSGQAKNIQYF. In DNA form, the CDR3 reads TGCGCCAGCAGCGGAACTAGCGGGCAAGCCAAAAACATTCAGTACTTC. The rearrangement links TRBV5-1 to TRBJ2-4, with 9 bases fitting TRBD2. With 4 bases clipped from V and 0 bases from J, the junction kept 5 bases outside the gene matches. CDR3 length: 16 amino acids. CDR1 is SGHRS, CDR2 YFSETQ, per germline.

J is TRBJ2-1 and V is TRBV5-6; D tentatively reads TRBD1 or TRBD2 (5 bases each). Trimming took off 2 bases at V and 7 bases at J, with 22 bases between the two ends. Germline CDR1 is SGHDT and CDR2 is YYEEEE. The CDR3 has 17 amino acids. DNA for the CDR3: TGTGCCAGCAGCTTAGGGCTGAGCGGTGCAGGGAGAAATGAGCAGTTCTTC. As protein: CASSLGLSGAGRNEQFF.

The V call is TRBV6-5, the J call TRBJ1-2; 8 bases agree with TRBD1. Germline V gene sequence: CDR1 MNHEY, CDR2 SVGAGI. With 0 bases clipped from V and 7 bases from J, the junction kept 10 bases outside the gene matches. The CDR3 extends over 16 amino acids. The CDR3 region is CASSYSGQDSRGGYTF. In nucleotides, the CDR3 is TGTGCCAGCAGTTACTCGGGACAGGATTCCCGGGGTGGCTACACCTTC.

The rearrangement links TRBV20-1 to TRBJ1-5; unclear D gene. The germline V gene encodes CDR1 DFQATT and CDR2 SNEGSKA (reference sequence). The CDR3 covers 13 residues. Trimming shortened V by 3 bases and J by 7 bases, and 13 bases separated the two germline ends. CDR3 protein: CSASIALRQPQHF. CDR3 nucleotide sequence: TGCAGTGCTAGTATAGCCCTCAGACAGCCCCAGCATTTT.

The table lists this clonotype with many counts. This sequence joins TRBV3-1 and TRBJ1-2; D call uncertain. CDR3 length: 14 amino acids. Germline V gene lookup returns CDR1 LGHDT and CDR2 YNNKEL (reference sequence). The V and J ends lost 8 bases and 0 bases respectively, with 13 bases between them. In DNA, the CDR3 is TGTGCCAGCGGCCTGGCCCGACCTAACTATGGCTACACCTTC. Protein product: CASGLARPNYGYTF.

This clonotype was counted a single time. CDR3 residues: CASSQGIYNEQFF. In nucleotides, the CDR3 is TGTGCCAGCAGCCAGGGAATCTACAATGAGCAGTTCTTC. The rearrangement joins TRBV7-3 to TRBJ2-1; the D gene is possibly TRBD1 (5 bases). With 5 bases removed from V and 3 bases from J, the gap between germline ends came to 8 bases. Germline lookup yields CDR1 SGHTA and CDR2 FQGTGA. CDR3 length: 13 residues.

Only a few counts were recorded for this clonotype. The chain carries TRBV6-1 and TRBJ1-1; D call uncertain. The CDR3 loop spans 13 amino acids. The germline V and J ends were trimmed by 6 bases and 1 base, with 9 bases remaining between them. In germline, CDR1 is MNHNS, CDR2 SASEGT. The CDR3 spells CASRIRSNTEAFF. Here the CDR3 DNA reads TGTGCCAGCAGAATAAGGTCGAACACTGAAGCTTTCTTT.

There are many counts of this clonotype. The J gene is TRBJ1-2, the V gene TRBV20-1; 8 bases fit TRBD1. J was trimmed by 4 bases and V by 0 bases; bases with no gene match: 10. Germline CDR1 is DFQATT and CDR2 is SNEGSKA (reference sequence). CDR3 size: 16 residues. CDR3 coding DNA: TGCAGTGCTAGAGATCCAGGGACAGGTTGGGCCTATGGCTACACCTTC. It encodes CSARDPGTGWAYGYTF.

This clonotype turned up a few times. The rearrangement joins TRBV7-2 to TRBJ1-2; 7 bases match TRBD1. This CDR3 has 15 residues. V trimming: 5 bases; J trimming: 1 base; junction bases outside the gene matches: 7. Germline CDR1 is SGHTA and CDR2 is FQGNSA. The CDR3 DNA follows: TGTGCCAGCAGCCGGGGGACAGCAAATAACTATGGCTACACCTTC. It yields the protein CASSRGTANNYGYTF.

This clonotype was seen ten or more times. This chain links TRBV28 with TRBJ2-3; 8 bases are shared with TRBD2. The V gene end was trimmed by 6 bases and the J gene end by 6 bases; junction bases not matched to a gene: 5. Germline CDR1 is MDHEN and CDR2 is SYDVKM. The CDR3 is made up of 13 amino acids. This chain's CDR3 is CASREAGVDTQYF. The CDR3 nucleotides read TGTGCCAGCAGAGAAGCGGGAGTGGATACGCAGTATTTT. The full variable domain, in which reference TRBV28 and TRBJ2-3 provide the parts outside the CDR3, is DVKVTQSSRYLVKRTGEKVFLECVQDMDHENMFWYRQDPGLGLRLIYFSYDVKMKEKGDIPEGYSVSREKKERFSLILESASTNQTSMYLCASREAGVDTQYFGPGTRLTVL.

The chain links TRBV29-1 to TRBJ2-3; 8 bases line up with TRBD1. CDR1 is SQVTM, CDR2 ANQGSEA, per germline. V was pared by 5 bases and J by 2 bases, with 6 bases of the junction left unmatched. CDR3 length: 14 residues. The CDR3 loop is CSVLRTGFTDTQYF. For the CDR3, the DNA is TGCAGCGTTTTACGGACAGGGTTCACAGATACGCAGTATTTT.

This clonotype was counted only a few times. The chain recombines TRBV7-9 with TRBJ1-5; 8 nucleotides align to TRBD1. V lost 1 base, J lost 0 bases, and 2 bases stayed unmatched. The CDR3 spans 16 residues. Germline CDR1 and CDR2: SEHNR and FQNEAQ (reference sequence). CDR3: CASSLDTGGSNQPQHF. The CDR3 coding sequence is TGTGCCAGCAGCTTAGATACAGGGGGTAGCAATCAGCCCCAGCATTTT.

This clonotype was recorded many times. This sequence joins TRBV28 and TRBJ1-5; D is uncertain. This CDR3 spans 14 amino acids. In germline, CDR1 is MDHEN, CDR2 SYDVKM. Trimming took 2 bases from V and 2 from J, leaving 7 bases between them. The CDR3 DNA sequence: TGTGCCAGCAGTTTAGGCTCTGGCAATCAGCCCCAGCATTTT. It is translated as CASSLGSGNQPQHF. Full variable domain (remainder filled in from reference TRBV28 and TRBJ1-5): DVKVTQSSRYLVKRTGEKVFLECVQDMDHENMFWYRQDPGLGLRLIYFSYDVKMKEKGDIPEGYSVSREKKERFSLILESASTNQTSMYLCASSLGSGNQPQHFGDGTRLSIL.

On this clonotype itself: A much bigger clone sits one base away, suggesting this may be a read error. The genes are TRBV29-1 and TRBJ2-2; 7 nucleotides line up with TRBD1. The CDR3 totals 15 residues. V trimming: 7 bases; J trimming: 7 bases; junction bases outside the gene matches: 15. Germline CDR1 and CDR2: SQVTM and ANQGSEA. The CDR3: CSGLLRGRGGGELFF. Written as DNA, the CDR3 is TGCAGCGGGTTATTAAGGGGGCGCGGTGGCGGGGAGCTGTTTTTT.

This clonotype has just a few counts. V usage is TRBV10-3 and J usage is TRBJ2-3, with 11 positions matching TRBD2. This CDR3 region has 15 residues. Trimming at V came to 5 bases and at J to 4 bases, leaving 5 bases not matched to a gene. Germline lookup yields CDR1 ENHRY and CDR2 SYGVKD. The CDR3 coding sequence is TGTGCCATCAGTTTTACTAGCGGGAGCTCAGATACGCAGTATTTT. Encoded protein: CAISFTSGSSDTQYF.

This clonotype showed up many times. The V and J genes are TRBV30 and TRBJ2-7; TRBD1 matches 7 bases. Germline assignment: CDR1 GTSNPN and CDR2 SVGIG (reference sequence). J was trimmed by 4 bases and V by 1 base; bases with no gene match: 1. There are 12 residues in the CDR3. For the CDR3, the DNA is TGTGCCTGGAGTGCACAGGGGTACGAGCAGTACTTC. Translating it yields CAWSAQGYEQYF.

This clonotype was counted many times. The chain recombines TRBV20-1 with TRBJ2-7, with a tentative D call TRBD2 (7 bases). The CDR3 totals 15 residues. V lost 5 bases and J lost 7, with 24 bases in between. Germline V lookup: CDR1 DFQATT, CDR2 SNEGSKA (reference sequence). CDR3 coding DNA: TGCAGTGCTCACCTCCCGGGGGGCGGTTTGGGGGAGCAGTACTTC. Protein product: CSAHLPGGGLGEQYF.

This clonotype has just a few counts. CDR3 DNA sequence: TGCGCCAGCAGCCAAGAGGCATGGCAATATGGCTACACCTTC. This encodes CASSQEAWQYGYTF. This chain uses TRBV4-3 with TRBJ1-2; D is unclear. The CDR3 loop spans 14 amino acids. Between the trimmed V and J ends, which lost 0 bases and 5 bases, there was a span of 10 bases. The germline V gene has CDR1 LGHNA and CDR2 YSLEER.

This clonotype came up many times. This chain connects TRBV5-4 to TRBJ2-3; no firm D call. V was clipped by 2 bases and J by 6 bases, with 7 bases between them. Germline values: CDR1 SGHNT, CDR2 YYREEE (reference sequence). There are 12 residues in the CDR3. The CDR3 DNA is TGTGCCAGCAGCTTTTATTGGGATACGCAGTATTTT. The encoded protein is CASSFYWDTQYF. Variable domain in full (rest from reference TRBV5-4 and TRBJ2-3): ETGVTQSPTHLIKTRGQQVTLRCSSQSGHNTVSWYQQALGQGPQFIFQYYREEENGRGNFPPRFSGLQFPNYSSELNVNALELDDSALYLCASSFYWDTQYFGPGTRLTVL.

This rearrangement joins TRBV29-1 to TRBJ2-4, with 7 bases that match TRBD1. V shed 6 bases, J shed 8 bases, and the junction held 10 bases outside the gene matches. The germline gives CDR1 SQVTM, CDR2 ANQGSEA. This CDR3 comprises 13 residues. As DNA, the CDR3 is TGCAGCGTAAGGGACAGTGGTTCGGACATTCAGTACTTC. Its protein is CSVRDSGSDIQYF.